Below are 8 T cell receptor beta chains sequenced from a single sample in a study of molecular identifiers for immune sequencing clone quantification. TCRdb re-derived calls from the PCR reads in MiXCR, one entry per CDR3 protein. The data show approximately 670,000 distinct CDR3 sequences, about 20% seen once. Material: naive CD8+ T cells from blood, with Jurkat cell RNA spiked in. Noted subset: FACS-sorted CD8+CD4-CCR7+CD45RA+ naive T cells. The origin of the receptors is a human donor in good health. Some libraries in this study had Jurkat cell RNA spiked in.

In regard to this clonotype: This sequence may be a read error, since a much larger clone differs from it by one base. The chain combines TRBV7-9 with TRBJ2-3; no clear D gene. This CDR3 region has 14 residues. CDR1 SEHNR and CDR2 FQNEAQ come from the germline V gene (reference sequence). The CDR3 region has the DNA TGTGCCGGCAGCTCACCACAGAGCACAGATACGCAGTATTTT. This sequence encodes CAGSSPQSTDTQYF.

This clonotype has a handful of counts. The chain has TRBV14 and TRBJ2-7; perhaps TRBD1 as D (6 bases). CDR1 and CDR2 (germline): SGHDN, FVKESK. The CDR3 contains 16 residues. V lost 0 bases and J lost 3, with 15 bases in between. The CDR3 sequence: CASSQDPRQGIYEQYF. The CDR3 DNA is TGTGCCAGCAGCCAAGATCCGAGGCAGGGGATCTACGAGCAGTACTTC. Full variable domain (remainder filled in from reference TRBV14 and TRBJ2-7): EAGVTQFPSHSVIEKGQTVTLRCDPISGHDNLYWYRRVMGKEIKFLLHFVKESKQDESGMPNNRFLAERTGGTYSTLKVQPAELEDSGVYFCASSQDPRQGIYEQYFGPGTRLTVT.

This clonotype was observed many times. The chain uses TRBV20-1 and TRBJ2-3; 8 nucleotides align to TRBD2. Trimming at V came to 0 bases and at J to 0 bases, leaving 11 bases not matched to a gene. The CDR3 length is 18 residues. Germline CDR1 reads DFQATT; CDR2 reads SNEGSKA (reference sequence). The CDR3 protein is CSARDPAGVLPSTDTQYF. CDR3 coding DNA: TGCAGTGCTAGAGACCCAGCGGGGGTCTTACCTAGCACAGATACGCAGTATTTT.

This clonotype was found a few times. V and J are TRBV19 and TRBJ1-1; 11 positions agree with TRBD1. The trim removed 6 bases at V and 4 bases at J, leaving 19 bases unmatched. This CDR3 spans 19 amino acids. Germline V gene data show CDR1 as LNHDA and CDR2 as SQIVND (reference sequence). CDR3 sequence: CASSRSGGTGGPSGTEAFF. CDR3 in DNA: TGTGCCAGTAGCCGATCGGGGGGGACAGGGGGACCCTCGGGCACTGAAGCTTTCTTT.

A word on this clonotype: A much bigger clone sits one base away, suggesting this may be a read error. No conserved phenylalanine or tryptophan ends this CDR3, so it is likely a read error. The rearrangement uses TRBV6-5 and TRBJ2-5, with D possibly TRBD1 on 6 matching bases. In germline, CDR1 is MNHEY, CDR2 SVGAGI. CDR3 length: 13 residues. With 2 bases removed from V and 5 bases from J, the gap between germline ends came to 9 bases. This CDR3 reads CASSYGGSETQYS. DNA for the CDR3: TGTGCCAGCAGTTACGGGGGCTCGGAGACCCAGTACTCC.

Ten or more counts support this clonotype. The chain joins TRBV6-1 to TRBJ1-1; D is uncertain. The V end lost 2 bases, the J end lost 2 bases, and 9 bases lay between the germline ends. Germline V CDR1 and CDR2: MNHNS, SASEGT. This CDR3 has 14 amino acids. Here the CDR3 DNA reads TGTGCCAGCAGTGAACATTCAGTAAACACTGAAGCTTTCTTT. This encodes CASSEHSVNTEAFF.

This clonotype was observed at least ten times. The chain combines TRBV27 with TRBJ2-1; 7 bases line up with TRBD2. The CDR3 totals 15 residues. The germline gives CDR1 MNHEY, CDR2 SMNVEV (reference sequence). V lost 4 bases and J lost 2; bases outside the gene matches: 5. CDR3: CASSYRDYPYNEQFF. The CDR3 DNA reads as TGTGCCAGCAGTTACCGGGACTACCCCTACAATGAGCAGTTCTTC.

Ten or more counts support this clonotype. The chain is built from TRBV7-2 and TRBJ2-1; 13 bases are a match to TRBD2. The ends lost 7 bases at V and 0 bases at J; junction bases unmatched: 6. CDR1 and CDR2 from the germline V gene are SGHTA and FQGNSA. The CDR3 length is 17 residues. CDR3 sequence (DNA): TGTGCCAGCACCGGACTAGCGGGGGCGAGCTCCTACAATGAGCAGTTCTTC. Amino acid sequence: CASTGLAGASSYNEQFF. Based on the CDR3 plus reference TRBV7-2 and TRBJ2-1, the full variable domain is GAGVSQSPSNKVTEKGKDVELRCDPISGHTALYWYRQSLGQGLEFLIYFQGNSAPDKSGLPSDRFSAERTGGSVSTLTIQRTQQEDSAVYLCASTGLAGASSYNEQFFGPGTRLTVL.